The TCR beta chain under discussion was sequenced for a study of human T cells and chemical hapten exposure. Time point given: patch test 1, 2 weeks after DPC sensitization. Treatment: therapeutic diphenylcyclopropenone sensitization with weekly scalp DPC. Investigators collected blood before applying each patch test. The table lists this clonotype with many counts. One entry per CDR3 protein results from TCRdb running MiXCR on the RACE reads. The data hold roughly 100,000 distinct CDR3 sequences, with 8% to 13% observed a single time. The germline V and J ends were trimmed by 0 bases and 3 bases, with 0 bases remaining between them. This CDR3 has 12 amino acids. Looked up from germline, CDR1 is KGHSH and CDR2 is LQKENI.

The TCR sequence derives from a woman aged 40 to 50 with alopecia areata. Some clones in this sample may be carry-over from other donors' samples. The starting material was whole blood, obtained in connection with sensitization to the hapten diphenylcyclopropenone (DPC). The genes are TRBV18 and TRBJ1-5, with D hard to call. CDR3 nucleotide sequence: TGTGCCAGCTCACCACCCAATCAGCCCCAGCATTTT. It specifies CASSPPNQPQHF.